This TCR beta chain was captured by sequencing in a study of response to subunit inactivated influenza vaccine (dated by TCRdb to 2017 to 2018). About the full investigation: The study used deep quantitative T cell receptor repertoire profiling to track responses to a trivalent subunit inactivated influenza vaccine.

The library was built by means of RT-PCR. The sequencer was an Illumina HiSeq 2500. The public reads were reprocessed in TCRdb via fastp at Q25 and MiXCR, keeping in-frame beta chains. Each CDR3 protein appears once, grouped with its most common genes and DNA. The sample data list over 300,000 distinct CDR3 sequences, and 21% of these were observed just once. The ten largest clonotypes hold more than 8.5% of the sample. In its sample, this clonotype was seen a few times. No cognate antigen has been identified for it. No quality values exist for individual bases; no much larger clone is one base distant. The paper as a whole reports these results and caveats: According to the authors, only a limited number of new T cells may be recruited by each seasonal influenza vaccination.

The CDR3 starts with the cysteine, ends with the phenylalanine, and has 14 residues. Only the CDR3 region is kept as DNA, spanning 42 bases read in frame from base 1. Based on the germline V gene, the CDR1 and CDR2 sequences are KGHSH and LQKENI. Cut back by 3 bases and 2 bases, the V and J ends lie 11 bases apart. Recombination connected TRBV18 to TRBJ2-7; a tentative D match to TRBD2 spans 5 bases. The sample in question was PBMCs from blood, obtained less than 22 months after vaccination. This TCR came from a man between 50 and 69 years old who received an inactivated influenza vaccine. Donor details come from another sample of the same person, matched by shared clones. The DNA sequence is TGTGCCAGCTCACCCCGCCCGGAGGCCTACGAGCAGTACTTC. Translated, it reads CASSPRPEAYEQYF.